The clone carrying this T cell receptor (beta chain) was observed many times. What it binds is not known. The sample belongs to a study of neurological immune-mediated disorders. Notes on the study in general: The multiple sclerosis repertoire cluster had no association with any clinical or MRI feature.

Germline assignment: CDR1 LNHDA and CDR2 SQIVND (reference sequence). V lost 2 bases to trimming and J lost 1 base, with 9 bases between them. This CDR3 has 15 residues. The cDNA was generated through 5'RACE incorporating 10-nucleotide random UMIs. TCRdb passed the 5' RACE reads through MiXCR, listing each CDR3 protein once. Seen here are 55,000 to 75,000 distinct CDR3 sequences, less than 5.5% observed once, and the top ten hold about 2.8%. The chain has TRBV19 and TRBJ1-5; possible D gene TRBD1, 6 bases. Sequencing used PBMCs. This clonotype originated in a woman aged 30 to 39 with multiple sclerosis. Written as DNA, the CDR3 is TGTGCCAGTAGTATAACAGGGAGGAGCAATCAGCCCCAGCATTTT. This gives the protein CASSITGRSNQPQHF.